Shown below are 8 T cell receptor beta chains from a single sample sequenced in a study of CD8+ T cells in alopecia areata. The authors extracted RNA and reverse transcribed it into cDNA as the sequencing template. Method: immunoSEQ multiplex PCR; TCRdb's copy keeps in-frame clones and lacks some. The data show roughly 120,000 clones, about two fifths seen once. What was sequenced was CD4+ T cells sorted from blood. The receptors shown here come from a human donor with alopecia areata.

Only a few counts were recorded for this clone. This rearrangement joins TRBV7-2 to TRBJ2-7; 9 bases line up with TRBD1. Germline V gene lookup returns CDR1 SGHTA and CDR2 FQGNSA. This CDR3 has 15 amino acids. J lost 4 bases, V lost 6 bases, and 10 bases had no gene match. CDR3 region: CASSRTGTGQYEQYF. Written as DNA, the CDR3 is TGTGCCAGCAGTCGAACCGGGACAGGGCAATACGAGCAGTACTTC.

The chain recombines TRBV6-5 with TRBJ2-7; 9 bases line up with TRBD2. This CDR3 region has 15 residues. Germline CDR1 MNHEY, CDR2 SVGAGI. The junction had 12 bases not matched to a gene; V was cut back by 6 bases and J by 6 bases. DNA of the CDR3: TGTGCCAGCAGACACAGGGGTGTAGCGGGAGTCGAGCAGTACTTC. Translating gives CASRHRGVAGVEQYF.

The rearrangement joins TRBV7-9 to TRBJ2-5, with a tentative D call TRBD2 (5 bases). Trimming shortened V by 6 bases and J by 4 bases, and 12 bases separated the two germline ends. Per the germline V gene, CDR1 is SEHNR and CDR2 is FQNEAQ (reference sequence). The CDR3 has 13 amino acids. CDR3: CASSFPGGETQYF. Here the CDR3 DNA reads TGTGCCAGCAGTTTCCCTGGAGGAGAGACCCAGTACTTC.

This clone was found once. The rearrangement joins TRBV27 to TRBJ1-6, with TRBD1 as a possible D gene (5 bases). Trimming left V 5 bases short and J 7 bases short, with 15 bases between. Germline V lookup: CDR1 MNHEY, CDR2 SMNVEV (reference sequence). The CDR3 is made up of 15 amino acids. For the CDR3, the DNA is TGTGCCAGCAGTATCAGAGGGGCGGTCAATTCACCCCTCCACTTT. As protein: CASSIRGAVNSPLHF.

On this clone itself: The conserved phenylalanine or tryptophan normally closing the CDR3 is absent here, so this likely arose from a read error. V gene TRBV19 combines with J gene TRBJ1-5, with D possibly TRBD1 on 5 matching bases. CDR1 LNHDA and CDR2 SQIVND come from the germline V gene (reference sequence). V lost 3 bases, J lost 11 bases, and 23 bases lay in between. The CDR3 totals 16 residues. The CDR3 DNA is TGTGCCAGTAGTATCCTCGGGGGGGGAGCTCCGGGAGCCCAGCATCTT. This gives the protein CASSILGGGAPGAQHL.

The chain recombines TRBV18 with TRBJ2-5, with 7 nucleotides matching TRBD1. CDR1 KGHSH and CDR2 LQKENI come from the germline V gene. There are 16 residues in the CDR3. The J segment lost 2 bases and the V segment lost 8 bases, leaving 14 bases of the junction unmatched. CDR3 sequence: CASTTLQGVGQETQYF. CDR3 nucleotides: TGTGCCAGCACCACCTTGCAGGGGGTCGGGCAAGAGACCCAGTACTTC.

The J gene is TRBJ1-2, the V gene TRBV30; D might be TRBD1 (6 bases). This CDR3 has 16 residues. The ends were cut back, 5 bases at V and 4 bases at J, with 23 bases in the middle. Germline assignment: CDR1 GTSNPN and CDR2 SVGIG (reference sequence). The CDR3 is CAWGPGTGGRGYGYTF. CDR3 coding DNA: TGTGCCTGGGGTCCTGGAACGGGGGGCCGGGGCTATGGCTACACCTTC.

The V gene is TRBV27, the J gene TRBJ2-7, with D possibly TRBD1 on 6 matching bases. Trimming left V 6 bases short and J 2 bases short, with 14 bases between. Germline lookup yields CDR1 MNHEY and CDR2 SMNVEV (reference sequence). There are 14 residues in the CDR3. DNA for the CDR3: TGTGCCAGCAGAACACAGGGTCCCACCTACGAGCAGTACTTC. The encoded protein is CASRTQGPTYEQYF.